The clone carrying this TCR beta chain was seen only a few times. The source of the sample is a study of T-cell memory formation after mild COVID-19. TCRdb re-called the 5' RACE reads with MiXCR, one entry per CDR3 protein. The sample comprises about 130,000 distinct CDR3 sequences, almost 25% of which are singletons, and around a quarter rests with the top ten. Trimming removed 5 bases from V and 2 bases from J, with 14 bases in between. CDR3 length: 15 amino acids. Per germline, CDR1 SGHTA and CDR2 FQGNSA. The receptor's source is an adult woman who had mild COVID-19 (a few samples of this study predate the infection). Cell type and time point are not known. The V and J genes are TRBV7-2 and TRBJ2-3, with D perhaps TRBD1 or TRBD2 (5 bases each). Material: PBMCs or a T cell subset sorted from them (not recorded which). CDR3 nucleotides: TGTGCCAGCAGCCAATCCGGGACCCACACAGATACGCAGTATTTT. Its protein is CASSQSGTHTDTQYF.